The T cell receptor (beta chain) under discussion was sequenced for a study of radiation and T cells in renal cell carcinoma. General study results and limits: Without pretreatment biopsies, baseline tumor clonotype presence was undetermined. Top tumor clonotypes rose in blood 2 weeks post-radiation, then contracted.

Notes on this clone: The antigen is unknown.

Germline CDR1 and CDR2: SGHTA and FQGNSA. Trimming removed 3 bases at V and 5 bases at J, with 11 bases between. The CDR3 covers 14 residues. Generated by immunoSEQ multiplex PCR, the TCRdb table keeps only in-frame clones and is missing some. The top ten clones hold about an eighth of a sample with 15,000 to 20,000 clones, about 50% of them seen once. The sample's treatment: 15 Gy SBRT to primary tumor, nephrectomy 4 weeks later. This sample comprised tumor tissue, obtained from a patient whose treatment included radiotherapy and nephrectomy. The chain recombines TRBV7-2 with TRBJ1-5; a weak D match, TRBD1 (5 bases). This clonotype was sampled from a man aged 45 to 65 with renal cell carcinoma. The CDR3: CASSFLGGDQPQHF. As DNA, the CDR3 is TGTGCCAGCAGCTTCTTGGGGGGGGATCAGCCCCAGCATTTT.